These 25 T cell receptor beta chains were all obtained from the same sample, sequenced in a study of T-cell memory formation after mild COVID-19. One entry per CDR3 protein, called by TCRdb with MiXCR from the 5' RACE reads. This sample has about 120,000 distinct CDR3 sequences, with approximately 15% found just once. Input material: PBMCs or a T cell subset sorted from them (not recorded which). Every receptor here comes from an adult woman who had mild COVID-19 (a few samples of this study predate the infection). Cell type and time point are not known.

This rearrangement joins TRBV12-3 or TRBV12-4 to TRBJ1-1; 8 nucleotides align to TRBD1. The CDR3 extends over 15 amino acids. Trimming at V came to 2 bases and at J to 1 base, leaving 3 bases not matched to a gene. Here the CDR3 DNA reads TGTGCCAGCAGTTTATCAGGACAGGGGAACACTGAAGCTTTCTTT. It is translated as CASSLSGQGNTEAFF.

V is TRBV7-9 and J is TRBJ2-7; maybe TRBD2 (6 bases). The CDR3 has 16 amino acids. Deletions cut 5 bases from V and 2 bases from J, with 19 bases between. CDR1 SEHNR and CDR2 FQNEAQ come from the germline V gene (reference sequence). This CDR3 is CASSATPGVGPYEQYF. The DNA of the CDR3 is TGTGCCAGCAGCGCTACGCCGGGAGTGGGGCCCTACGAGCAGTACTTC.

This clonotype was found a few times. V and J are TRBV7-9 and TRBJ2-1; maybe TRBD2 (6 bases). Trimming cost V 5 bases and J 0 bases, with 14 bases left between them. This CDR3 region has 16 residues. Germline V gene lookup returns CDR1 SEHNR and CDR2 FQNEAQ (reference sequence). The CDR3 loop reads CASSPRLGGSYNEQFF. CDR3 DNA: TGTGCCAGCAGCCCCCGCCTCGGGGGCTCCTACAATGAGCAGTTCTTC.

V usage is TRBV4-1 and J usage is TRBJ2-3; 7 bases match TRBD2. V was clipped by 0 bases and J by 1 base; unmatched bases: 10. The CDR3 is 18 residues long. Germline CDR1 MGHRA, CDR2 YSYEKL. DNA for the CDR3: TGCGCCAGCAGCCAAGATCGTATGGGGGGGAGGGGCACAGATACGCAGTATTTT. Translating gives CASSQDRMGGRGTDTQYF.

Only a few counts were recorded for this clonotype. V gene TRBV7-6 combines with J gene TRBJ2-7; the match to TRBD1 covers 7 bases. The CDR3 is 15 residues long. Trimming took 5 bases from V and 1 from J; bases not matched to a gene: 8. CDR1 SGHVS and CDR2 FNYEAQ come from the germline V gene. CDR3 in DNA: TGTGCCAGCAGCCAGGGGTCAGGGGGTTCCTACGAGCAGTACTTC. It translates to CASSQGSGGSYEQYF.

The chain employs TRBV10-3 and TRBJ1-5, with D unresolved. V dropped 0 bases and J dropped 5 bases, with 8 bases sitting between them. Germline V gene lookup returns CDR1 ENHRY and CDR2 SYGVKD. The CDR3 is made up of 14 amino acids. This CDR3 is CAISESTGDQPQHF. CDR3 nucleotide sequence: TGTGCCATCAGTGAGTCGACCGGAGATCAGCCCCAGCATTTT.

This clonotype appeared a few times. The chain links TRBV10-3 to TRBJ1-2; perhaps TRBD1 as D (5 bases). CDR1 ENHRY and CDR2 SYGVKD come from the germline V gene. The CDR3 is 14 amino acids. V was pared by 2 bases and J by 2 bases, with 9 bases between. Here the CDR3 DNA reads TGTGCCATCAGTGAGGTGGGACTCAACTATGGCTACACCTTC. Translated: CAISEVGLNYGYTF.

This clonotype turned up a few times. This chain joins TRBV20-1 and TRBJ2-1; the match to TRBD2 covers 8 bases. V trimming: 8 bases; J trimming: 8 bases; junction bases outside the gene matches: 14. The germline V gene has CDR1 DFQATT and CDR2 SNEGSKA (reference sequence). The CDR3 spans 14 residues. The CDR3 loop is CSPSVRGGAYEQFF. The CDR3, as DNA: TGCAGTCCATCCGTACGGGGGGGCGCGTATGAGCAGTTCTTC.

This clonotype was seen repeatedly, ten times or more. The rearrangement uses TRBV18 and TRBJ2-3; D is unclear. V was shortened by 1 base and J by 1 base, with 9 bases between the two germline ends. Germline CDR1 is KGHSH and CDR2 is LQKENI. The CDR3 contains 15 residues. CDR3: CASSPLPAGTDTQYF. CDR3 nucleotide sequence: TGTGCCAGCTCACCACTCCCTGCCGGCACAGATACGCAGTATTTT.

The rearrangement joins TRBV18 to TRBJ1-2, with 8 bases lining up with TRBD1. The CDR3 runs to 14 residues. CDR1 is KGHSH, CDR2 LQKENI, per germline. The V segment lost 6 bases and the J segment 8 bases; nucleotides outside the gene matches: 11. CDR3 region: CASSFGQGERGYTF. The CDR3 bases are TGTGCCAGCTCTTTCGGACAGGGAGAGCGGGGCTACACCTTC.

V gene TRBV6-5 combines with J gene TRBJ1-2; weak D call: TRBD1 (6 bases). The V and J ends lost 0 bases and 3 bases respectively, with 14 bases between them. The CDR3 loop spans 16 amino acids. The germline CDR1 and CDR2 sequences are MNHEY and SVGAGI. The CDR3 protein is CASSYSMAGVDYGYTF. The CDR3 region has the DNA TGTGCCAGCAGTTACTCGATGGCAGGGGTCGACTATGGCTACACCTTC.

The chain employs TRBV5-1 and TRBJ2-3; 9 positions match TRBD2. Germline V CDR1 and CDR2: SGHRS, YFSETQ. V gave up 1 base and J gave up 6 bases; unmatched junction bases: 3. This CDR3 region has 14 residues. This chain's CDR3 is CASSLISGGDTQYF. Here the CDR3 DNA reads TGCGCCAGCAGCTTGATTAGCGGGGGTGATACGCAGTATTTT.

CDR3: CSVDSGSNFSNEQFF. The CDR3 DNA is TGCAGCGTTGATTCTGGCTCGAATTTCTCCAATGAGCAGTTCTTC. The J gene is TRBJ2-1, the V gene TRBV29-1; the D is unclear. The CDR3 is 15 amino acids. Trimming cost V 3 bases and J 6 bases, with 18 bases left between them. Germline V gene lookup returns CDR1 SQVTM and CDR2 ANQGSEA.

This chain uses TRBV20-1 with TRBJ1-1, with no clear D. V lost 1 base and J lost 5, with 14 bases in between. The CDR3 runs to 14 residues. Germline CDR1 reads DFQATT; CDR2 reads SNEGSKA (reference sequence). CDR3 in amino acids: CSARAGPAGTEAFF. The CDR3 DNA sequence: TGCAGTGCTAGAGCAGGCCCGGCGGGGACTGAAGCTTTCTTT.

The chain recombines TRBV20-1 with TRBJ1-1; TRBD1 is a possible D gene (5 bases). Germline V CDR1 and CDR2: DFQATT, SNEGSKA (reference sequence). Trimming cost V 0 bases and J 4 bases, with 12 bases left between them. The CDR3 spans 14 residues. The DNA of the CDR3 is TGCAGTGCTAGAGATGTCCAGGGTCCCACTGAAGCTTTCTTT. It specifies CSARDVQGPTEAFF.

The table lists this clonotype with a few counts. J is TRBJ2-2 and V is TRBV5-1; D is unresolved. CDR1 SGHRS and CDR2 YFSETQ come from the germline V gene. The CDR3 has 15 residues. The V end lost 0 bases, the J end lost 2 bases, and 8 bases lay between the germline ends. The CDR3 DNA reads TGCGCCAGCAGCTTGGTGGCATTAAACACCGGGGAGCTGTTTTTT. Translated: CASSLVALNTGELFF.

This clonotype was detected a few times. The genes are TRBV20-1 and TRBJ1-4, with D hard to call. The CDR3 consists of 14 residues. The germline V and J ends were trimmed by 3 bases and 5 bases, with 13 bases remaining between them. Per the germline V gene, CDR1 is DFQATT and CDR2 is SNEGSKA (reference sequence). CDR3 DNA sequence: TGCAGTGCTAGGGTCTTGAGAGGCAATGAAAAACTGTTTTTT. Amino acid sequence: CSARVLRGNEKLFF.

The table lists this clonotype with a few counts. The rearrangement joins TRBV5-1 to TRBJ2-7; D may correspond to TRBD1 or TRBD2 (5 bases each). Trimming left V 0 bases short and J 0 bases short, with 13 bases between. The CDR3 consists of 16 residues. Germline V gives CDR1 SGHRS, CDR2 YFSETQ. CDR3 in amino acids: CASSLGWGTHSYEQYF. The DNA for the CDR3 is TGCGCCAGCAGCTTGGGCTGGGGGACCCACTCCTACGAGCAGTACTTC.

This clonotype was seen only a few times. The chain recombines TRBV2 with TRBJ2-7; D unclear. Germline V lookup: CDR1 SNHLY, CDR2 FYNNEI. Between the trimmed V and J ends, which lost 1 base and 3 bases, there was a span of 10 bases. The CDR3 runs to 14 residues. The CDR3 region is CASSEVSSFYEQYF. The CDR3 DNA reads TGTGCCAGCAGTGAAGTTTCGAGTTTCTACGAGCAGTACTTC.

Here the CDR3 DNA reads TGTGCCAGCAGCGGGGGACAGGGCTCCTACAATGAGCAGTTCTTC. It is translated as CASSGGQGSYNEQFF. The chain employs TRBV7-2 and TRBJ2-1; the match to TRBD1 covers 9 bases. The ends lost 5 bases at V and 0 bases at J; junction bases unmatched: 2. Germline values: CDR1 SGHTA, CDR2 FQGNSA. The CDR3 is made up of 15 amino acids.

This clonotype showed up just a few times. This rearrangement joins TRBV7-9 to TRBJ2-2, with D possibly being TRBD2 (6 bases). The CDR3 runs to 15 residues. V was pared by 5 bases and J by 6 bases, with 16 bases between. Germline-derived CDR1 and CDR2 are SEHNR and FQNEAQ (reference sequence). CDR3 nucleotide sequence: TGTGCCAGCAGCCCCGGCACTAGCAAGGCCGGGGAGCTGTTTTTT. Residues: CASSPGTSKAGELFF.

This clonotype occurred a few times. The chain joins TRBV28 to TRBJ2-7, with unresolved D. With 4 bases removed from V and 0 bases from J, the gap between germline ends came to 10 bases. Germline assignment: CDR1 MDHEN and CDR2 SYDVKM. The CDR3 loop spans 14 amino acids. The CDR3: CASSSTLSSYEQYF. CDR3 in DNA: TGTGCCAGCAGTTCGACTCTGAGCTCCTACGAGCAGTACTTC.

The chain combines TRBV12-3 or TRBV12-4 with TRBJ2-3; no clear D gene. The CDR3 covers 14 residues. The V gene lost 1 base and the J gene lost 3 bases, with 8 bases spanning the gap. The chain's CDR3 is CASSLGSRTDTQYF. The CDR3, as DNA: TGTGCCAGCAGTTTAGGTAGTAGAACAGATACGCAGTATTTT.

The chain carries TRBV24-1 and TRBJ2-3; TRBD2 aligns across 11 bases. Germline V gene data show CDR1 as KGHDR and CDR2 as SFDVKD. J was trimmed by 3 bases and V by 12 bases; bases with no gene match: 7. The CDR3 loop spans 14 amino acids. CDR3 in amino acids: CASSGTSGTDTQYF. CDR3 DNA sequence: TGTGCCTCCTCGGGGACTAGCGGAACAGATACGCAGTATTTT.

This chain uses TRBV5-1 with TRBJ1-1, with 7 bases fitting TRBD1. Per the germline V gene, CDR1 is SGHRS and CDR2 is YFSETQ. Unmatched junction bases numbered 4, after V lost 7 bases and J lost 1 base. There are 13 residues in the CDR3. The CDR3 region has the DNA TGCGCCAGCTACGGACAGGCGAACACTGAAGCTTTCTTT. Protein sequence: CASYGQANTEAFF.